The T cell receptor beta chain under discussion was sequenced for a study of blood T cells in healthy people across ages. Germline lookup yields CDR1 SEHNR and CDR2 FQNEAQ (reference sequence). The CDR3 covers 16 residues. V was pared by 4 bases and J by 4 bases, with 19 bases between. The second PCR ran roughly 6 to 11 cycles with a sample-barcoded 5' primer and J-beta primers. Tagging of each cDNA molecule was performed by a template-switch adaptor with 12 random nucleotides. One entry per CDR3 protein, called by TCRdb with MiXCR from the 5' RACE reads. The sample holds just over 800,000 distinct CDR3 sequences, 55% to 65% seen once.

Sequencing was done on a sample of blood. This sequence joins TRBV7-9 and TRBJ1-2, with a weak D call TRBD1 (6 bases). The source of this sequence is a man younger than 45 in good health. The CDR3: CASSSVTGGQGYGYTF. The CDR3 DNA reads TGTGCCAGCAGCTCCGTTACGGGGGGCCAGGGCTATGGCTACACCTTC.